Listed below are T cell receptor beta chains from one sample, sequenced in a study of cytomegalovirus exposure and HLA in healthy donors. The table came from immunoSEQ multiplex PCR; TCRdb's copy has only in-frame clones and leaves some out. The table shows 150,000 or so clones, with 77% occurring only once. Sequencing was performed on PBMCs. The receptors stem from a woman aged 25-40 years in good health and CMV-seronegative. Both conserved end residues are part of each CDR3. The D gene is left open where the match is weak. Only some rows state a clone size, as once, few, many or a class for expanded clones.

>TRBD2|TRBJ2-1|TRBV5-1|NA
CASSSSGHNEQFF
TGCGCCAGCAGCTCTAGCGGGCACAATGAGCAGTTCTTC
>TRBD2|TRBJ2-6|TRBV5-1|NA
CASSLASGRAGANVLTF
TGCGCCAGCAGCTTGGCTAGCGGGAGGGCTGGGGCCAACGTCCTGACTTTC
>TRBD2|TRBJ2-7|TRBV4-2|NA
CASSQDLTSGSRRASGQYF
TGTGCCAGCAGCCAAGATCTAACTAGCGGGAGTAGAAGGGCCTCGGGGCAGTACTTC
>NA|TRBJ2-1|TRBV6-1|NA
CASSDDWINEQFF
TGTGCCAGCAGTGATGACTGGATCAATGAGCAGTTCTTC
>NA|TRBJ2-1|TRBV5-1|NA
CASSLGGLSYNEQFF
TGCGCCAGCAGCTTGGGGGGGCTCTCCTACAATGAGCAGTTCTTC
>NA|TRBJ1-5|TRBV7-8|NA
CASSLYRVGNQPQHF
TGTGCCAGCAGCTTATACAGGGTCGGCAATCAGCCCCAGCATTTT
>TRBD2|TRBJ2-7|TRBV7-2|NA
CASSPRTSGSYEQYF
TGTGCCAGCAGCCCTAGGACTAGCGGGAGTTACGAGCAGTACTTC
>NA|TRBJ1-2|TRBV28|once
CASSLGSNYGYTF
TGTGCCAGCAGTTTGGGGAGTAACTATGGCTACACCTTC
>NA|TRBJ1-2|TRBV27|NA
CASSSPKAGYGYTF
TGTGCCAGCAGTTCTCCCAAAGCAGGTTACGGCTACACCTTC
>NA|TRBJ1-5|TRBV7-9|once
CASSLRGSEPQHF
TGTGCCAGCAGCCTCAGGGGTTCTGAGCCCCAGCATTTT
>NA|TRBJ1-2|TRBV5-8|once
CASSFQANYGYTF
TGTGCCAGCAGCTTTCAAGCCAACTATGGCTACACCTTC
>NA|TRBJ1-2|TRBV30|NA
CAWTSLGWLGYTF
TGTGCCTGGACCTCCTTGGGCTGGCTTGGCTACACCTTC
>NA|TRBJ2-3|TRBV5-4|few
CASSSTGIAQYF
TGTGCCAGCAGCTCGACAGGCATTGCGCAGTATTTT
>NA|TRBJ1-3|TRBV5-1|NA
CASSLDQGLSGNTIYF
TGCGCCAGCAGCTTGGATCAGGGACTCTCTGGAAACACCATATATTTT
>NA|TRBJ1-6|TRBV2|few
CASRDRTNSPLHF
TGTGCCAGCAGAGACAGAACTAATTCACCCCTCCACTTT
>TRBD2|TRBJ2-7|TRBV7-2|NA
CASSSRVAGATYEQYF
TGTGCCAGCAGCTCTAGGGTAGCGGGGGCGACCTACGAGCAGTACTTC
>TRBD2|TRBJ2-6|TRBV27|few
CAPGRGYPHRANVLTF
TGTGCCCCCGGGAGGGGCTACCCGCATCGGGCCAACGTCCTGACTTTC
>TRBD2|TRBJ2-1|TRBV5-4|NA
CASSSASGISYNEQFF
TGTGCCAGCAGCTCAGCTAGCGGGATTTCCTACAATGAGCAGTTCTTC
>NA|TRBJ1-2|TRBV30|NA
CAWSVGGVSNYGYTF
TGTGCCTGGAGTGTAGGAGGGGTATCTAACTATGGCTACACCTTC
>NA|TRBJ1-1|TRBV20-1|NA
CSAPRNTEAFF
TGCAGTGCTCCCAGGAACACTGAAGCTTTCTTT
>NA|TRBJ1-1|TRBV18|NA
CASSPQVGGMVVTSNTEAFF
TGTGCCAGCTCACCACAAGTGGGGGGAATGGTGGTCACAAGTAACACTGAAGCTTTCTTT
>NA|TRBJ1-4|TRBV5-4|NA
CASSLGRGTNEKLFF
TGTGCCAGCAGCTTGGGTCGGGGGACTAATGAAAAACTGTTTTTT
>NA|TRBJ1-4|TRBV25-1|few
CASVGGGEKLFF
TGTGCCAGCGTGGGGGGTGGTGAAAAACTGTTTTTT
>TRBD1|TRBJ1-2|TRBV7-6|NA
CASSPDPGQGPKGTF
TGTGCCAGCAGCCCAGATCCGGGACAGGGGCCGAAGGGCACCTTC
>NA|TRBJ2-1|TRBV7-3|NA
CASSLGYQGNEQFF
TGTGCCAGCAGCCTTGGGTATCAGGGGAATGAGCAGTTCTTC
>NA|TRBJ2-7|TRBV30|NA
CAWSPGGAFYEQYF
TGTGCCTGGAGTCCCGGCGGGGCATTTTACGAGCAGTACTTC
>TRBD1|TRBJ2-2|TRBV5-1|NA
CASQRDRQGLRNTGELFF
TGCGCCAGCCAACGAGACAGACAGGGTCTAAGGAACACCGGGGAGCTGTTTTTT
>TRBD1|TRBJ2-1|TRBV6-6|NA
CASSPGQGVYNEQFF
TGTGCCAGCAGCCCGGGACAGGGTGTTTACAATGAGCAGTTCTTC